This paragraph reports one TCR beta chain. This clonotype occurred a few times. This receptor's antigen is unknown. Nothing much larger sits one base from this clone, and base qualities are not available. Reading from cysteine to phenylalanine, the CDR3 counts 13 amino acids. Only the CDR3 region is kept as DNA, spanning 39 bases read in frame from base 1. Trimming at the junction amounts to 0 bases on V and 10 bases on J, and the germline ends lie 10 bases apart. The germline V gene (reference sequence) supplies CDR1 DFQATT and CDR2 SNEGSKA. These data come from a study of blood T cells in healthy people across ages (dated by TCRdb to the mid-2010s). Some background on the complete study: In model experiments, roughly one uniquely barcoded TCR beta cDNA molecule per two T cells was captured by template switching. Age-related changes in TCR beta repertoire diversity were measured in the study by deep sequencing normalized with unique cDNA molecular identifiers. The donors were divided into four age groups: young (average 16 years), middle-aged (about 41), aged (around 59) and long-lived (82). Donors of different ages were randomly distributed across sequencing lanes to avoid experimental bias. The study analyzed two additional independent replicas of 1 million unique cDNA reads from the same blood draw for two donors, one aged 18 to 29 and one aged 80 or older.

Overall study results and their limits: Donor CMV infection status was unknown, potentially confounding age-related changes in expanded clonotypes. There was a strong correlation between observed TCR beta diversity and the percentage of naive T cells measured by flow cytometry. Estimates of total diversity based on one million sequenced T cells were considered lower bounds and underestimates. As age increased, observed TCR beta diversity per million T cells dropped in a roughly linear way, and a significant reduction was already evident by age about 40. Compared with the aged group, the long-lived group had more naive CD4+ T cells, fewer expanded clones and increased TCR diversity, a pattern suggesting age selection. Since profiling was done on bulk unsorted PBMCs, naive and antigen-experienced compartments could not be conclusively compared.

Receptor libraries were prepared by 5' RACE. The listed sequencing device is Illumina HiSeq 2500. A second PCR of roughly 6 to 11 cycles was performed with a sample-barcoded 5' primer and a J-beta primer mix. A unique molecular identifier was introduced onto each TCR beta cDNA molecule by a template-switch 5' adaptor carrying 12 random nucleotides. Each sample yielded at least 2.5 million CDR3-containing paired-end reads. First-strand cDNA was synthesized from all RNA with the Mint cDNA synthesis kit, primed by a TRBC-specific oligonucleotide. Following uracil-DNA glycosylase treatment, all cDNA underwent a first 18-cycle PCR with the universal primers M1SS and BC2_uni_R. The original methods were these. For normalization, 1 million high-quality reads, each with a distinct molecular identifier, were randomly selected from each sample. Instead of being binned into consensus sequences, reads with shared molecular identifiers were discarded. MiTCR, with a Q25 quality threshold and the strictest error-elimination algorithm, was used for CDR3 identification, clonotype clustering and error correction. A nonparametric unseen species model using Euler transformation provided a lower-bound estimate of total TCR beta diversity. The raw public data were reprocessed by TCRdb itself: fastp quality trimming at Q25, MiXCR clonotype calling, in-frame beta chains only. Each entry is one CDR3 protein sequence, shown with its most common DNA and genes. The V and J calls and clone size come from TCRdb's table, not from the authors' own analysis. Present in this sample are fewer than 1.5 million distinct CDR3 sequences, 35% to 45% of which were seen just once. Clones ranked in the top ten supply roughly 7.9% of the sample.

The donors were 40 or so Caucasian individuals from Russia, aged about 6 to 95 years, who were systemically healthy. Approximately 9.3 milliliters of peripheral blood were collected from each donor into EDTA-treated Vacutainer tubes. Ficoll-Paque density-gradient centrifugation was used to isolate PBMCs, with at least 6.5 million obtained per sample. Trizol reagent was used to extract total RNA from the PBMCs, yielding at least 6 micrograms per sample. For every donor, an aliquot of PBMCs went through flow cytometry to measure the percentages of naive CD45RAhigh/CD27high T cells. This receptor was taken from a woman in her late teens or twenties in good health. Sequencing input: blood. The chain employs TRBV20-1 and TRBJ1-6; no D gene call is confident. The CDR3 has the sequence CSARDVGRSPLHF. The DNA is as follows: TGCAGTGCTAGAGATGTCGGGCGGTCACCCCTCCACTTT.